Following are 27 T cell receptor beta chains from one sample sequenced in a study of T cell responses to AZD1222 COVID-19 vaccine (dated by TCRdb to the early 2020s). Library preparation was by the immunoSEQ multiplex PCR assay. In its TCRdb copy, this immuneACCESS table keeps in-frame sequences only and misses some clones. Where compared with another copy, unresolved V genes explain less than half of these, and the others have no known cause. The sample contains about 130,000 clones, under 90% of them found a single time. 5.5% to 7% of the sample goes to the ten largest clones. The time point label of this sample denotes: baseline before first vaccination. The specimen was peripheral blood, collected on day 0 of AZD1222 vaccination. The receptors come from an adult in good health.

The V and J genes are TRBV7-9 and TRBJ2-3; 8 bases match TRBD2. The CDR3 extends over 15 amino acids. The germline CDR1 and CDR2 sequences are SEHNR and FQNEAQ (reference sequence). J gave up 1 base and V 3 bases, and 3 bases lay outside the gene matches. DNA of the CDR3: TGTGCCAGCAGCTTCGTGCGGGGGGGCACAGATACGCAGTATTTT. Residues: CASSFVRGGTDTQYF.

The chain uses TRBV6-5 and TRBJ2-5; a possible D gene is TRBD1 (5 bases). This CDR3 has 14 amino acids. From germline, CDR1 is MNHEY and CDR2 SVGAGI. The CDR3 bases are TGTGTCACCAGCAGAGAAGACAGAGAAGAGACCCAGTACTTC. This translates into CVTSREDREETQYF.

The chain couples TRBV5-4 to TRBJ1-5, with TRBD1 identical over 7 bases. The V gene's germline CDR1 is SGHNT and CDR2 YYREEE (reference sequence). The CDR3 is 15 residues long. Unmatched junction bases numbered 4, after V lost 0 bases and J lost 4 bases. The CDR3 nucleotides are TGTGCCAGCAGCTTGGCGGGGACAGATAATCAGCCCCAGCATTTT. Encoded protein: CASSLAGTDNQPQHF.

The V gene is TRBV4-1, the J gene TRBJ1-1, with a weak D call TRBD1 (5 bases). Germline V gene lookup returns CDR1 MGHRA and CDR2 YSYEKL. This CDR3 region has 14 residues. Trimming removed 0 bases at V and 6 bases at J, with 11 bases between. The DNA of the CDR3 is TGCGCCAGCAGCCAAGATCGTAGCAGGGCTGAAGCTTTCTTT. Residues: CASSQDRSRAEAFF.

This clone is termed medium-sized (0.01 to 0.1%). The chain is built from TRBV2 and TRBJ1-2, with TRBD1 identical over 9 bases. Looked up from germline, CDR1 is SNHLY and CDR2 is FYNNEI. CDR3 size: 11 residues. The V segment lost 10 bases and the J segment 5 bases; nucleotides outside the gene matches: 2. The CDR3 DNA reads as TGTGCCAACGGACAGGGGTATGGCTACACCTTC. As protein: CANGQGYGYTF. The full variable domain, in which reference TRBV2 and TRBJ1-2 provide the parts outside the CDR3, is EPEVTQTPSHQVTQMGQEVILRCVPISNHLYFYWYRQILGQKVEFLVSFYNNEISEKSEIFDDQFSVERPDGSNFTLKIRSTKLEDSAMYFCANGQGYGYTFGSGTRLTVV.

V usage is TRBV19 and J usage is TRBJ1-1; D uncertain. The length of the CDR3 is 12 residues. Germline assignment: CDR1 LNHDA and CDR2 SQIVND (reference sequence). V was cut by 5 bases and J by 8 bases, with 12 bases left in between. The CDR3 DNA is TGTGCCAGTAGTTTGAGTCTCCGGGAAGCTTTCTTT. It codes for CASSLSLREAFF.

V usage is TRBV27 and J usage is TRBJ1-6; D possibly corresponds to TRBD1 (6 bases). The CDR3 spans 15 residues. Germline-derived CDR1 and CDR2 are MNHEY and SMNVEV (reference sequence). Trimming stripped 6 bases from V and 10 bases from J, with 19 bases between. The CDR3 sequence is CASRPQGTTRSPLHF. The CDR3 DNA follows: TGTGCCAGCAGACCCCAAGGGACAACAAGATCACCCCTCCACTTT.

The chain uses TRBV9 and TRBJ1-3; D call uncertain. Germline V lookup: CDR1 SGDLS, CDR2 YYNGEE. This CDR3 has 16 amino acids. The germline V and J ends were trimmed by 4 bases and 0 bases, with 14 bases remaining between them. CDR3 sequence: CASSTLAASSGNTIYF. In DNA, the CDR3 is TGTGCCAGCAGCACCCTCGCCGCTAGCTCTGGAAACACCATATATTTT.

The CDR3 DNA reads as TGTGCCAGCAGCGTGGGGACAGGGGGGGCCAACGTCCTGACTTTC. This gives the protein CASSVGTGGANVLTF. The gene calls are TRBV9 and TRBJ2-6; TRBD1 aligns across 9 bases. The junction had 1 base not matched to a gene; V was cut back by 2 bases and J by 4 bases. The CDR3 consists of 15 residues. CDR1 is SGDLS and CDR2 is YYNGEE in the germline V gene. Using reference TRBV9 and TRBJ2-6 for the parts outside the CDR3, the full variable domain is DSGVTQTPKHLITATGQRVTLRCSPRSGDLSVYWYQQSLDQGLQFLIQYYNGEERAKGNILERFSAQQFPDLHSELNLSSLELGDSALYFCASSVGTGGANVLTFGAGSRLTVL.

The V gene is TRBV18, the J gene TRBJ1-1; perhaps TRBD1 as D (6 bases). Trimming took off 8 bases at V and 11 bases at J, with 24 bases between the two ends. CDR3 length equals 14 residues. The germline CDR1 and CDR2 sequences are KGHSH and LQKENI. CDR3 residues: CASASNHREVVAFF. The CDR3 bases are TGTGCCAGCGCCTCTAACCACAGGGAGGTCGTGGCTTTCTTT. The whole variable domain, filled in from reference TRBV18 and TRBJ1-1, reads NAGVMQNPRHLVRRRGQEARLRCSPMKGHSHVYWYRQLPEEGLKFMVYLQKENIIDESGMPKERFSAEFPKEGPSILRIQQVVRGDSAAYFCASASNHREVVAFFGQGTRLTVV.

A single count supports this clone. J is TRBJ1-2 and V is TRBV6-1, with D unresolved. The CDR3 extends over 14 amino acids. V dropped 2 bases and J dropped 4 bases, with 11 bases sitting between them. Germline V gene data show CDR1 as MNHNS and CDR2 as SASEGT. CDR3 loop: CASSEWVAGYGYTF. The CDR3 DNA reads TGTGCCAGCAGTGAATGGGTGGCTGGCTATGGCTACACCTTC.

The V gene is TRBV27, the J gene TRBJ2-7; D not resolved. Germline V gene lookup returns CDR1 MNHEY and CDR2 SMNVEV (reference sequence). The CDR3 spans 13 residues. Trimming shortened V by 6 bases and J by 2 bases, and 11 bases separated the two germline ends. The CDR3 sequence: CASSRNLAYEQYF. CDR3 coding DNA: TGTGCCAGCAGCCGAAACCTTGCCTACGAGCAGTACTTC.

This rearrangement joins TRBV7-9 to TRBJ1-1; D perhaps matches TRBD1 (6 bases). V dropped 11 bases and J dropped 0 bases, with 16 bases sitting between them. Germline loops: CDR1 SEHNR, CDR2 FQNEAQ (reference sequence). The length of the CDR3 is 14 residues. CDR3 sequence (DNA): TGTGCCTCCCGAACAGGGAGCATGAACACTGAAGCTTTCTTT. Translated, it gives CASRTGSMNTEAFF.

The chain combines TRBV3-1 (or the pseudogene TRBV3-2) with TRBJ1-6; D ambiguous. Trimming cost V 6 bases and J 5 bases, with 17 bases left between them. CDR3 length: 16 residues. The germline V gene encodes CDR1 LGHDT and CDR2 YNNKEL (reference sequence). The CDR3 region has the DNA TGTGCCAGCAGGCTCGATGGGGTAGGGAATAATTCACCCCTCCACTTT. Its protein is CASRLDGVGNNSPLHF.

CDR3 bases: TGTGCCAGCAGCTTTGTTGTGGACCACAGCTCCTACGAGCAGTACTTC. It specifies CASSFVVDHSSYEQYF. The chain recombines TRBV7-8 with TRBJ2-7; the D is unclear. V lost 3 bases and J lost 0, with 15 bases in between. There are 16 residues in the CDR3. In germline, CDR1 is SGHVS, CDR2 FQNEAQ.

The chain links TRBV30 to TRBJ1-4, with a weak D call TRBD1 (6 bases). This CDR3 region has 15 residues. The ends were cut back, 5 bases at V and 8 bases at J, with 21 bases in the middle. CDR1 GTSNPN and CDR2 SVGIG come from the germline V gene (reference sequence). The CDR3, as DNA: TGTGCCTGGTCTATTGTGGCAGGGGAGGGAGAAAAACTGTTTTTT. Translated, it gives CAWSIVAGEGEKLFF.

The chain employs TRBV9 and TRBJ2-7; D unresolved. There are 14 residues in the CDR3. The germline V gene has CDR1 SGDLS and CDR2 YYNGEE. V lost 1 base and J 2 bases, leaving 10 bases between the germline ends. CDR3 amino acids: CASSVTVAAYEQYF. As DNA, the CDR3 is TGTGCCAGCAGCGTAACGGTGGCAGCCTACGAGCAGTACTTC.

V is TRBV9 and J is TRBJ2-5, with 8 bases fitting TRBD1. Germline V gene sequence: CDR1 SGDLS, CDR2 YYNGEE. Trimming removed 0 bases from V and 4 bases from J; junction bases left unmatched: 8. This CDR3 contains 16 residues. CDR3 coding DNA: TGTGCCAGCAGCGTAGCCACCGGGACAGGTCTAGAGACCCAGTACTTC. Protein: CASSVATGTGLETQYF.

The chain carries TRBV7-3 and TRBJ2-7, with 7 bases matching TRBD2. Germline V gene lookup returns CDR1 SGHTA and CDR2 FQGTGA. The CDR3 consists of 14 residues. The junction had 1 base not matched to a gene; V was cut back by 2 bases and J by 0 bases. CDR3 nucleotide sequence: TGTGCCAGCAGCTTAGGGGGGGACTCCTACGAGCAGTACTTC. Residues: CASSLGGDSYEQYF.

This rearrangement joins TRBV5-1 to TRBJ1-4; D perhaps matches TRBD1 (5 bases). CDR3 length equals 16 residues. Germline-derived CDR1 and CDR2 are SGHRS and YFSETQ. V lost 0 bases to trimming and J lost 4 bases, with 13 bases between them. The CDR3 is CASSLESGGYNEKLFF. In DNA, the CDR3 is TGCGCCAGCAGCTTGGAGTCCGGGGGATATAATGAAAAACTGTTTTTT.

For the CDR3, the DNA is TGTGCCAGCAGTCCACAGAAAATTAATGAAAAACTGTTTTTT. Translation: CASSPQKINEKLFF. The rearrangement joins TRBV6-5 to TRBJ1-4, with D unresolved. CDR3 length: 14 amino acids. V lost 5 bases to trimming and J lost 4 bases, with 11 bases between them. CDR1 MNHEY and CDR2 SVGAGI come from the germline V gene.

The CDR3 region has the DNA TGTGCCAGCAGCTTGGAGACAGGGGACACCCCCCAGCATTTT. Protein sequence: CASSLETGDTPQHF. The chain carries TRBV5-5 and TRBJ1-5; 8 bases fit TRBD1. Germline loops: CDR1 SGHKS, CDR2 YYEKEE (reference sequence). The CDR3 is 14 residues long. With 0 bases clipped from V and 10 bases from J, the junction kept 6 bases outside the gene matches.

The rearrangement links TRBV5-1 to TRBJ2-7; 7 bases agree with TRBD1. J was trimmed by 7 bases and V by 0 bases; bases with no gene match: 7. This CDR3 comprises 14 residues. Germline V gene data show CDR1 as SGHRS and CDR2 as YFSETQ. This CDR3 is CASSLGQGMGEQYF. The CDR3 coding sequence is TGCGCCAGCAGCTTGGGACAGGGAATGGGAGAGCAGTACTTC.

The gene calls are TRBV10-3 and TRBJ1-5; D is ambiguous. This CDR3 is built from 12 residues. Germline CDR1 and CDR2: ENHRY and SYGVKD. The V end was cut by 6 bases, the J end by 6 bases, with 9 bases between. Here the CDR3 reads CAIRSEGQPQHF. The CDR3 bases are TGTGCCATCAGGAGCGAGGGTCAGCCCCAGCATTTT.

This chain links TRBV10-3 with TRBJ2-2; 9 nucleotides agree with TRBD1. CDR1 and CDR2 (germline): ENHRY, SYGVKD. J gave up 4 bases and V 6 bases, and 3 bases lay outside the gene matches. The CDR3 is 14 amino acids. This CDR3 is CAIRGQGGTGELFF. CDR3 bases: TGTGCCATCAGGGGACAGGGTGGCACCGGGGAGCTGTTTTTT.

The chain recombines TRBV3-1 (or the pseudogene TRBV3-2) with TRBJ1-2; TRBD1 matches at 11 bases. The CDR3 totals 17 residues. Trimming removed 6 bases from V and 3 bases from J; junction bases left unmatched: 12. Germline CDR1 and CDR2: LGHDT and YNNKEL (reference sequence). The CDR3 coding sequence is TGTGCCAGCAGTCCTCTTCCGGGACAGGGGGGGGACTATGGCTACACCTTC. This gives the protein CASSPLPGQGGDYGYTF.

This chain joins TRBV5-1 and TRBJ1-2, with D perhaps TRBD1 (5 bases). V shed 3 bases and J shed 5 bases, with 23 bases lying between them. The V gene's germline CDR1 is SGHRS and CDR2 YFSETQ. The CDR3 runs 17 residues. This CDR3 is CASSSDIGGRVLYGYTF. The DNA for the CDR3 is TGCGCCAGCAGCTCGGATATCGGGGGGAGGGTGCTTTATGGCTACACCTTC.